This passage covers 26 T cell receptor beta chains from one sample sequenced in a study of cytomegalovirus exposure and HLA in healthy donors. The PCR was carried out with 60 Vbeta primers and 13 Jbeta primers. Using immunoSEQ multiplex PCR, the repertoire was profiled, and TCRdb retains in-frame clones only, with some absent. The sample yields under 250,000 clones, approximately 88% seen once. Sequencing used PBMCs. The receptors derive from a boy aged 2-9 years in good health and CMV-seronegative.

The table lists this clone with a count of one. V usage is TRBV2 and J usage is TRBJ1-2, with 9 bases aligning to TRBD1. With V trimmed by 10 bases and J by 3 bases, 9 bases remained unmatched. Germline V gene lookup returns CDR1 SNHLY and CDR2 FYNNEI. CDR3 length: 14 residues. CDR3 amino acids: CAKTGTGTYYGYTF. The CDR3 DNA follows: TGTGCCAAAACCGGGACAGGGACGTACTATGGCTACACCTTC. The variable domain in full, with the rest retrieved from reference TRBV2 and TRBJ1-2, is EPEVTQTPSHQVTQMGQEVILRCVPISNHLYFYWYRQILGQKVEFLVSFYNNEISEKSEIFDDQFSVERPDGSNFTLKIRSTKLEDSAMYFCAKTGTGTYYGYTFGSGTRLTVV.

J is TRBJ2-7 and V is TRBV30; TRBD2 matches at 9 bases. The J segment lost 5 bases and the V segment lost 4 bases, leaving 12 bases of the junction unmatched. Germline V gene sequence: CDR1 GTSNPN, CDR2 SVGIG (reference sequence). The CDR3 is 15 residues long. In nucleotides, the CDR3 is TGTGCCTGGAAGTTAGGGGGGACTAGCCGGCACGAGCAGTACTTC. Residues: CAWKLGGTSRHEQYF.

The V call is TRBV10-2, the J call TRBJ2-7; a weak D match, TRBD2 (6 bases). There are 13 residues in the CDR3. Trimming stripped 6 bases from V and 3 bases from J, with 12 bases between. Per the germline V gene, CDR1 is WSHSY and CDR2 is SAAADI. The CDR3 nucleotides are TGCGCCAGCAGCCCGAACGGGGGCTACGAGCAGTACTTC. Residues: CASSPNGGYEQYF.

The chain combines TRBV25-1 with TRBJ1-4, with 7 bases identical to TRBD1. The CDR3 length is 14 residues. Germline V gene data show CDR1 as MGHDK and CDR2 as SYGVNS. V gave up 4 bases and J gave up 7 bases; unmatched junction bases: 6. The CDR3 DNA follows: TGTGCCAGCAGTGGGACAGGCATGGCTGAAAAACTGTTTTTT. This encodes CASSGTGMAEKLFF.

This sequence joins TRBV9 and TRBJ2-1; 15 positions agree with TRBD2. After removal of 0 bases from V and 6 bases from J, the junction contained 1 base not matched to a gene. The length of the CDR3 is 16 residues. CDR1 and CDR2 from the germline V gene are SGDLS and YYNGEE. In nucleotides, the CDR3 is TGTGCCAGCAGCGTAGTGGGACTAGCGGGAGGCAATGAGCAGTTCTTC. This translates into CASSVVGLAGGNEQFF.

CDR3 residues: CASSPGQGFLEQYF. In nucleotides, the CDR3 is TGTGCCAGCAGCCCCGGACAGGGATTTTTGGAGCAGTACTTC. The chain combines TRBV5-6 with TRBJ2-7; TRBD1 matches at 8 bases. Germline lookup yields CDR1 SGHDT and CDR2 YYEEEE. The CDR3 runs to 14 residues. V gave up 4 bases and J gave up 7 bases; unmatched junction bases: 10.

The chain uses TRBV5-1 and TRBJ2-3; D is perhaps TRBD2 (5 bases). V shed 1 base and J shed 1 base, with 10 bases lying between them. The CDR3 contains 15 residues. Germline V gene lookup returns CDR1 SGHRS and CDR2 YFSETQ. The CDR3 sequence is CASSLSPAGTDTQYF. CDR3 nucleotides: TGCGCCAGCAGCTTGTCCCCAGCGGGCACAGATACGCAGTATTTT.

The rearrangement uses TRBV27 and TRBJ1-2; D call uncertain. The CDR3 covers 14 residues. Germline CDR1 MNHEY, CDR2 SMNVEV (reference sequence). Between the trimmed V and J ends, which lost 6 bases and 2 bases, there was a span of 13 bases. CDR3 DNA sequence: TGTGCCAGCAGAACTCCGGGAGGAAACTATGGCTACACCTTC. This gives the protein CASRTPGGNYGYTF.

As for this clone: The junction shows a germline mismatch at one end, possibly a read error. The chain joins TRBV10-3 to TRBJ1-4; TRBD1 might be the D (6 bases). The CDR3 has 16 residues. In germline, CDR1 is ENHRY, CDR2 SYGVKD. This CDR3 is CAISEAGQTNYETLFF. CDR3 DNA: TGTGCCATCAGTGAAGCCGGACAGACTAACTATGAAACACTGTTTTTT.

This chain uses TRBV27 with TRBJ2-2; 7 nucleotides match TRBD2. The CDR3 contains 14 residues. V shed 6 bases, J shed 2 bases, and the junction held 3 bases outside the gene matches. The germline V gene encodes CDR1 MNHEY and CDR2 SMNVEV (reference sequence). In nucleotides, the CDR3 is TGTGCCAGCAGGGGGAGGGGTAACACCGGGGAGCTGTTTTTT. Translated, it gives CASRGRGNTGELFF.

The chain is built from TRBV6-5 and TRBJ2-7; 14 nucleotides agree with TRBD2. This CDR3 has 16 amino acids. Germline V lookup: CDR1 MNHEY, CDR2 SVGAGI. After removal of 4 bases from V and 4 bases from J, the junction contained 6 bases not matched to a gene. CDR3 amino acids: CASSLGLAGVGYEQYF. Here the CDR3 DNA reads TGTGCCAGCAGTTTGGGACTAGCGGGAGTGGGATACGAGCAGTACTTC.

The V call is TRBV10-2, the J call TRBJ2-7; 10 bases line up with TRBD2. The CDR3 length is 16 residues. Trimming removed 5 bases from V and 4 bases from J; junction bases left unmatched: 11. Germline V CDR1 and CDR2: WSHSY, SAAADI. The DNA of the CDR3 is TGCGCCAGCAGTACCCTCATGGTAGCGGGGGGATACGAGCAGTACTTC. It is translated as CASSTLMVAGGYEQYF.

In DNA, the CDR3 is TGCAGCGCGGACAGGGGCTATGGCTACACCTTC. Protein sequence: CSADRGYGYTF. The chain recombines TRBV29-1 with TRBJ1-2; TRBD1 aligns across 9 bases. V was pared by 7 bases and J by 4 bases, with 1 base of the junction left unmatched. Germline V gene data show CDR1 as SQVTM and CDR2 as ANQGSEA. This CDR3 comprises 11 residues.

The rearrangement links TRBV6-1 to TRBJ1-6, with no clear D. Per germline, CDR1 MNHNS and CDR2 SASEGT. The V and J ends lost 6 bases and 10 bases respectively, with 19 bases between them. CDR3 length: 15 residues. CDR3 coding DNA: TGTGCCAGCAGGGGAACAGATTTCCGAGGGTCACCCCTCCACTTT. Translating it yields CASRGTDFRGSPLHF.

The rearrangement joins TRBV21-1 to TRBJ1-2. TRBV21-1 is a documented pseudogene. CDR3 size: 12 residues. The CDR3 region is CASTLEGGGYTF. CDR3 nucleotide sequence: TGTGCCAGCACTCTAGAGGGTGGCGGCTACACCTTC.

The chain recombines TRBV18 with TRBJ2-7; tentative D call: TRBD2 (6 bases). Germline assignment: CDR1 KGHSH and CDR2 LQKENI. With 7 bases removed from V and 1 base from J, the gap between germline ends came to 17 bases. This CDR3 region has 15 residues. The CDR3, as DNA: TGTGCCAGCTTCACCACCGGGACTGGTTCCTACGAGCAGTACTTC. Encoded protein: CASFTTGTGSYEQYF.

This clone was recorded a few times. The genes are TRBV27 and TRBJ2-4, with a possible D match to TRBD1 (6 bases). CDR3 length: 13 residues. Per the germline V gene, CDR1 is MNHEY and CDR2 is SMNVEV (reference sequence). V gave up 3 bases and J gave up 5 bases, with 8 bases separating them. CDR3 region: CASSLNRENIQYF. The CDR3 coding sequence is TGTGCCAGCAGTTTGAACAGGGAAAACATTCAGTACTTC.

The J gene is TRBJ2-7, the V gene TRBV2, with 11 bases fitting TRBD2. Germline CDR1 reads SNHLY; CDR2 reads FYNNEI. The CDR3 has 15 residues. Losses at the gene ends were 2 bases for V and 1 base for J; bases not matched to a gene: 1. CDR3 DNA sequence: TGTGCCAGCAGTGAAACTAGCGGGGGATCCTACGAGCAGTACTTC. Translated, it gives CASSETSGGSYEQYF.

The CDR3 nucleotides read TGTGCCAGCAGTTTATTTGTCAGCTCGGGGCCCCAGCATTTT. Translating gives CASSLFVSSGPQHF. The J gene is TRBJ1-5, the V gene TRBV27, with D hard to call. V lost 1 base and J 9 bases, leaving 13 bases between the germline ends. Germline V CDR1 and CDR2: MNHEY, SMNVEV (reference sequence). The CDR3 totals 14 residues.

The chain carries TRBV6-5 and TRBJ1-2; a possible D gene is TRBD1 (6 bases). The CDR3 sequence is 13 residues long. Germline loops: CDR1 MNHEY, CDR2 SVGAGI. CDR3 loop: CATRRGQNYGYTF. The DNA of the CDR3 is TGTGCTACTCGGCGGGGGCAGAACTATGGCTACACCTTC.

The J gene is TRBJ2-1, the V gene TRBV4-1, with 7 positions matching TRBD2. CDR1 and CDR2 (germline): MGHRA, YSYEKL. Trimming removed 4 bases from V and 9 bases from J; junction bases left unmatched: 9. The CDR3 has 14 amino acids. The CDR3 region is CASSPVAGAGEQFF. The CDR3 DNA sequence: TGCGCCAGCAGCCCCGTGGCGGGAGCCGGTGAGCAGTTCTTC.

The gene calls are TRBV19 and TRBJ1-5; possible D gene TRBD1, 5 bases. Germline values: CDR1 LNHDA, CDR2 SQIVND (reference sequence). V was trimmed by 5 bases and J by 4 bases, leaving 15 bases between them. The CDR3 spans 15 residues. The CDR3 loop reads CASSPGDRINQPQHF. The CDR3 nucleotides read TGTGCCAGTAGTCCGGGAGACAGAATTAATCAGCCCCAGCATTTT.

The V call is TRBV7-9, the J call TRBJ2-5; 7 bases fit TRBD2. The germline V gene has CDR1 SEHNR and CDR2 FQNEAQ (reference sequence). The CDR3 loop spans 15 amino acids. The J segment lost 3 bases and the V segment lost 1 base, leaving 5 bases of the junction unmatched. DNA of the CDR3: TGTGCCAGCAGCTTAGGCGGGAGCCCGAAAGAGACCCAGTACTTC. This encodes CASSLGGSPKETQYF.

A few counts support this clone. The chain links TRBV5-6 to TRBJ1-2; TRBD1 matches at 12 bases. Germline V lookup: CDR1 SGHDT, CDR2 YYEEEE. V shed 3 bases and J 8 bases; nucleotides not matched to a gene: 5. The CDR3 has 14 residues. The CDR3: CASSWGTGGEGYTF. The CDR3 coding sequence is TGTGCCAGCAGCTGGGGGACAGGGGGCGAAGGCTACACCTTC.

The chain links TRBV10-3 to TRBJ2-7; 8 bases are shared with TRBD2. The CDR3 runs to 14 residues. Unmatched junction bases numbered 12, after V lost 10 bases and J lost 4 bases. Looked up from germline, CDR1 is ENHRY and CDR2 is SYGVKD. In nucleotides, the CDR3 is TGTGCCACCAGCGGGGGCGGGAGTCTATACGAGCAGTACTTC. It codes for CATSGGGSLYEQYF.

The CDR3 DNA is TGTGCCAGCTCACCACCCGACCACAATGGGCATGAGCAGTTCTTC. It yields the protein CASSPPDHNGHEQFF. The chain combines TRBV18 with TRBJ2-1, with D unclear. V lost 0 bases and J lost 8, with 14 bases in between. The CDR3 has 15 amino acids. The germline gives CDR1 KGHSH, CDR2 LQKENI.